The clone carrying this T cell receptor beta chain was counted a single time. Produced via immunoSEQ multiplex PCR; TCRdb's table is partial and in-frame only. The sample records 30,000 to 40,000 clones, 91% being singletons. This specimen comes from a study of T cell changes during pregnancy in multiple sclerosis. V trimming: 10 bases; J trimming: 4 bases; junction bases outside the gene matches: 13. CDR3 size: 14 residues. Germline V gene sequence: CDR1 MDHEN, CDR2 SYDVKM. The origin of this receptor is a female donor in good health, enrolled as a control in a pregnancy study. The source was CD4+ T cells from peripheral blood mononuclear cells, collected in the third trimester of pregnancy. The chain couples TRBV28 to TRBJ2-7; 7 bases line up with TRBD2. The CDR3 is CATNRGVVSYEQYF. In DNA, the CDR3 is TGTGCCACAAACCGGGGGGTGGTGAGTTACGAGCAGTACTTC.